Following are 5 T cell receptor beta chains from one sample sequenced in a study of T-cell reconstitution after alpha-beta-depleted transplantation in children. The TCRbeta library incorporated unique molecular identifiers. TCRdb used MiXCR to reprocess the PCR reads, holding one entry per CDR3 protein. This sample has about 610,000 distinct CDR3 sequences, with approximately 10% found just once. The specimen comprised PBMCs from the stem cell graft donor, sampled from the stem cell graft. These receptors were taken from a human donor who donated a stem cell graft to a child with acute myeloid leukemia.

This chain connects TRBV6-2 or TRBV6-3 to TRBJ2-5, with D unresolved. V was trimmed by 0 bases and J by 1 base, leaving 12 bases between them. The CDR3 has 16 amino acids. Germline CDR1 is MNHEY and CDR2 is SVGEGT. CDR3 in DNA: TGTGCCAGCAGTTACTCCGTTGGTGTAGGCCAAGAGACCCAGTACTTC. Translating it yields CASSYSVGVGQETQYF.

This clonotype was picked up a small number of times. The rearrangement uses TRBV12-3 or TRBV12-4 and TRBJ1-2; TRBD1 agrees at 10 bases. The V and J ends lost 4 bases and 6 bases, in that order; junction bases with no gene match: 5. The length of the CDR3 is 14 residues. The CDR3 DNA follows: TGTGCCAGCAGTTCCGATGGACAGGGGGATGGCTACACCTTC. The encoded protein is CASSSDGQGDGYTF.

This clonotype came up a few times. The CDR3: CASSLSVDSYEQYF. The CDR3 nucleotides are TGTGCCAGCAGTTTATCGGTGGACTCCTACGAGCAGTACTTC. The V gene is TRBV27, the J gene TRBJ2-7; D not resolved. Germline V gives CDR1 MNHEY, CDR2 SMNVEV (reference sequence). The CDR3 is 14 amino acids. The V end lost 0 bases, the J end lost 0 bases, and 6 bases lay between the germline ends.

This clonotype was observed many times. The J gene is TRBJ1-5, the V gene TRBV12-3 or TRBV12-4; D unresolved. The CDR3 has 14 residues. V lost 5 bases to trimming and J lost 6 bases, with 14 bases between them. In nucleotides, the CDR3 is TGTGCCAGCAGTCCGGGGAGGGTCACTCAGCCCCAGCATTTT. Protein sequence: CASSPGRVTQPQHF.

The gene calls are TRBV4-2 and TRBJ2-5; the match to TRBD2 covers 10 bases. The length of the CDR3 is 17 residues. J was trimmed by 2 bases and V by 0 bases; bases with no gene match: 6. Per the germline V gene, CDR1 is LGHNA and CDR2 is YNFKEQ. CDR3 region: CASSQELTSGLQETQYF. DNA for the CDR3: TGTGCCAGCAGCCAAGAATTGACTAGCGGGCTTCAAGAGACCCAGTACTTC.